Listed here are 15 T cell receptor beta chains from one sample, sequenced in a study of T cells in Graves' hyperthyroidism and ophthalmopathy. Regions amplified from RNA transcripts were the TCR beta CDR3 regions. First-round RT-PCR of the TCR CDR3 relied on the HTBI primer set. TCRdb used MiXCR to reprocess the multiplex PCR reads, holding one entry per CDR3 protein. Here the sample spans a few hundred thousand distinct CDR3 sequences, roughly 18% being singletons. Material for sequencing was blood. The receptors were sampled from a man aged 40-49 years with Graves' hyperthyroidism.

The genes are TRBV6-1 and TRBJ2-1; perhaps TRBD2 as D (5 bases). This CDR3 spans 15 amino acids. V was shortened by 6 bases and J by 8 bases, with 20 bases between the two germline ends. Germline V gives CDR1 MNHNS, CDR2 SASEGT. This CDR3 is CASREHDPRADEQFF. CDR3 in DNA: TGTGCCAGCAGGGAACACGACCCGAGGGCCGATGAGCAGTTCTTC.

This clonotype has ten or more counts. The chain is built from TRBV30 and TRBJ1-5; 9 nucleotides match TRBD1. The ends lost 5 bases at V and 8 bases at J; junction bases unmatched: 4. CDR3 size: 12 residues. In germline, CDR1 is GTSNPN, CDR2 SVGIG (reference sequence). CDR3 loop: CAWGTGREPQHF. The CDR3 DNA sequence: TGTGCCTGGGGGACAGGGAGGGAGCCCCAGCATTTT.

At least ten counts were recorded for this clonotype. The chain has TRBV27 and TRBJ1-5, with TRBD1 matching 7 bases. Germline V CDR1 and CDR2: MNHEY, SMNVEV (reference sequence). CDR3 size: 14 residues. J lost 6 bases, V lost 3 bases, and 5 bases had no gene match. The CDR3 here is CASSFKGAGQPQHF. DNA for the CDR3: TGTGCCAGCAGTTTTAAGGGGGCCGGTCAGCCCCAGCATTTT.

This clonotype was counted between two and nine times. The CDR3 loop reads CASSPGQGDQETQYF. DNA for the CDR3: TGTGCCAGCAGCCCGGGACAGGGAGACCAAGAGACCCAGTACTTC. This sequence joins TRBV3-1 and TRBJ2-5; 9 nucleotides line up with TRBD1. Trimming at V came to 4 bases and at J to 0 bases, leaving 3 bases not matched to a gene. Germline V lookup: CDR1 LGHDT, CDR2 YNNKEL (reference sequence). This CDR3 has 15 residues.

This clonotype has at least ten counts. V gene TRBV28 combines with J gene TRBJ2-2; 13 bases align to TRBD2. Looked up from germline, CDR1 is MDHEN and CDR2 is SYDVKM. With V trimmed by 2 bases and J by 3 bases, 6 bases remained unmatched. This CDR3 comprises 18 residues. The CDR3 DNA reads TGTGCCAGCAGTTTACATTGGACTAGCGGGAGTTACACCGGGGAGCTGTTTTTT. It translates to CASSLHWTSGSYTGELFF. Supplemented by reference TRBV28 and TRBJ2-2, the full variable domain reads DVKVTQSSRYLVKRTGEKVFLECVQDMDHENMFWYRQDPGLGLRLIYFSYDVKMKEKGDIPEGYSVSREKKERFSLILESASTNQTSMYLCASSLHWTSGSYTGELFFGEGSRLTVL.

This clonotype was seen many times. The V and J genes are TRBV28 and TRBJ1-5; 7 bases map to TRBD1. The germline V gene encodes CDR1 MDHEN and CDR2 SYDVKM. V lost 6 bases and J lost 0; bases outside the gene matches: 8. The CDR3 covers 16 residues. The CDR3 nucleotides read TGTGCCAGCAGGCCGGGACAGTCCCTTAGCAATCAGCCCCAGCATTTT. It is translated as CASRPGQSLSNQPQHF.

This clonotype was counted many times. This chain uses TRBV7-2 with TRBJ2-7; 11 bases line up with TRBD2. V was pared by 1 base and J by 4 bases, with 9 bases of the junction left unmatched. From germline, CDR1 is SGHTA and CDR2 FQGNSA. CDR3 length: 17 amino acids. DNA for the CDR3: TGTGCCAGCAGCTTAGACCTTAGCGGGGGGGCTGGTTACGAGCAGTACTTC. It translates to CASSLDLSGGAGYEQYF. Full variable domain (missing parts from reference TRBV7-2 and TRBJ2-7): GAGVSQSPSNKVTEKGKDVELRCDPISGHTALYWYRQSLGQGLEFLIYFQGNSAPDKSGLPSDRFSAERTGGSVSTLTIQRTQQEDSAVYLCASSLDLSGGAGYEQYFGPGTRLTVT.

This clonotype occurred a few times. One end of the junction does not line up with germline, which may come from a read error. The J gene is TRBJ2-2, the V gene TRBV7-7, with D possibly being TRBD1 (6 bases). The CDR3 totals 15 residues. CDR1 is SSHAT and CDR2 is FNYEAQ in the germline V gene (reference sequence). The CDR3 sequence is CASSQDSLNTGELFF. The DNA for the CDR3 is TGTGCTAGCAGCCAGGACAGTTTAAACACCGGGGAGCTGTTTTTT.

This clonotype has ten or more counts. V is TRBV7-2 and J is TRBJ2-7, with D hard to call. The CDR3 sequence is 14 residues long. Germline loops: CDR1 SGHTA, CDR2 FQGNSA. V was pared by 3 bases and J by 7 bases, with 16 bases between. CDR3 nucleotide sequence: TGTGCCAGCAGCTTGCAGCACTCATCGGAGGAGCAGTACTTC. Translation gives CASSLQHSSEEQYF.

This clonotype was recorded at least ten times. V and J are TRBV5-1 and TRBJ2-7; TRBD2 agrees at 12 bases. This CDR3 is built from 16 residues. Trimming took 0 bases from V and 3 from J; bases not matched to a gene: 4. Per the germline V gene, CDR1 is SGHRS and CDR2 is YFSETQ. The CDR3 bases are TGCGCCAGCAGCTTGGGACTAGCGGGGGCCGGCTACGAGCAGTACTTC. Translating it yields CASSLGLAGAGYEQYF.

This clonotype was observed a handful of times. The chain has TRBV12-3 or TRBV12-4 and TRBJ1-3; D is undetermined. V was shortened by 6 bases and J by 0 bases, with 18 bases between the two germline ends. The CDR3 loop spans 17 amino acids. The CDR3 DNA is TGTGCCAGCAGCCCTCCGGGAATTTCGAGCTCTGGAAACACCATATATTTT. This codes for CASSPPGISSSGNTIYF.

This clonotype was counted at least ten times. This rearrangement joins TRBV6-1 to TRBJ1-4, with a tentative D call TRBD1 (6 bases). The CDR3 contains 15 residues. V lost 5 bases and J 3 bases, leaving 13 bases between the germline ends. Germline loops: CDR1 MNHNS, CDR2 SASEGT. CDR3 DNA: TGTGCCAGCAGTACCCCGGGGGCCCCTAATGAAAAACTGTTTTTT. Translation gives CASSTPGAPNEKLFF.

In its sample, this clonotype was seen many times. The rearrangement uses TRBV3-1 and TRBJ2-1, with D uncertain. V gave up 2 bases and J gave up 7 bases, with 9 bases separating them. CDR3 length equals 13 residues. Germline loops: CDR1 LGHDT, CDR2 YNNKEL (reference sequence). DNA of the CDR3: TGTGCCAGCAGCCAATTTTCGGCTAATGAGCAGTTCTTC. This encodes CASSQFSANEQFF.

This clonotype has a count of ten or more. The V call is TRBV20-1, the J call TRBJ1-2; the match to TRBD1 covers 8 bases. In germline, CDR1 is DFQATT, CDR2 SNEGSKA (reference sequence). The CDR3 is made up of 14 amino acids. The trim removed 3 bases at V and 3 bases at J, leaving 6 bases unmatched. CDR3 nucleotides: TGCAGTGCTAGGAGACAGGGGTTGGACTATGGCTACACCTTC. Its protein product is CSARRQGLDYGYTF.

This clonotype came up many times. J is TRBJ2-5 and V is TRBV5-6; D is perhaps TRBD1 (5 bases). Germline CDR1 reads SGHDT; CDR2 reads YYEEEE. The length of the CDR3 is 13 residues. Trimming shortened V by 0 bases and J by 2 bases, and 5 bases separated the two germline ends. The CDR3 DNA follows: TGTGCCAGCAGCTTGGGACAGCAAGAGACCCAGTACTTC. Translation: CASSLGQQETQYF.